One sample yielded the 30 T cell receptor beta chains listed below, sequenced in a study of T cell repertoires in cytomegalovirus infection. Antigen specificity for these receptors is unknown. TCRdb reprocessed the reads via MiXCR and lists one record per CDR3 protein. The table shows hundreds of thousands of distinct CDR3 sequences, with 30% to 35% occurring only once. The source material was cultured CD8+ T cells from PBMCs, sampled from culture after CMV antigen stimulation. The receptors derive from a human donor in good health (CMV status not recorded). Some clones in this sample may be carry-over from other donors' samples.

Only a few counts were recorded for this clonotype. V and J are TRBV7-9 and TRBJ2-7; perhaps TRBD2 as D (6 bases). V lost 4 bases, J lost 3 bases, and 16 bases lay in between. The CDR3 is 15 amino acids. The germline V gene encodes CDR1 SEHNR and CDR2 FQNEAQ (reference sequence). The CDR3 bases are TGTGCCAGCAGCTCCCGGGACGGAGGGCTCTACGAGCAGTACTTC. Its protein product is CASSSRDGGLYEQYF.

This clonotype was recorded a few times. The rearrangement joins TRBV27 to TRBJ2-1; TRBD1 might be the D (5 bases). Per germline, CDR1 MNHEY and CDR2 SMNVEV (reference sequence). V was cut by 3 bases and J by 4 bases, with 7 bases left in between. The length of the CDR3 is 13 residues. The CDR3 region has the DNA TGTGCCAGCAGTTTGAAGGGGTACAATGAGCAGTTCTTC. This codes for CASSLKGYNEQFF.

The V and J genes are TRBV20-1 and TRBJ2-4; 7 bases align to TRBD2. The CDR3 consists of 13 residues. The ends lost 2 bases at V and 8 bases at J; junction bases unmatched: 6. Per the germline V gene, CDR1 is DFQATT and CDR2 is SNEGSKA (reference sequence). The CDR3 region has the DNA TGCAGTGCTAGATCGAGCGGGGCATACATTCAGTACTTC. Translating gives CSARSSGAYIQYF.

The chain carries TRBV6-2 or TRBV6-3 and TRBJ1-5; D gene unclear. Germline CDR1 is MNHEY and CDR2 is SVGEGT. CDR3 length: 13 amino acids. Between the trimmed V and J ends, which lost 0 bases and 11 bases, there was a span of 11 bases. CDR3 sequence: CASSYSRYETQHF. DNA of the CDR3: TGTGCCAGCAGTTACTCGAGATACGAAACCCAGCATTTT.

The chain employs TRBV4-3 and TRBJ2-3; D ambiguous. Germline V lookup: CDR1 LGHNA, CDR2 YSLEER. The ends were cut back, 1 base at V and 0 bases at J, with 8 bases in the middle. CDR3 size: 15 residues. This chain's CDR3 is CASSQAERSTDTQYF. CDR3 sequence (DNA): TGCGCCAGCAGCCAAGCGGAACGGAGCACAGATACGCAGTATTTT.

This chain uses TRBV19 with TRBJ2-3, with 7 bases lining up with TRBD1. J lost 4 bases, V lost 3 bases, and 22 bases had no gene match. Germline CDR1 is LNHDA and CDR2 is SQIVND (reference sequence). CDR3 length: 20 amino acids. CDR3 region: CASSIPTVKTGTVDSDTQYF. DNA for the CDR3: TGTGCCAGTAGTATTCCCACCGTAAAAACCGGGACAGTCGACTCAGATACGCAGTATTTT.

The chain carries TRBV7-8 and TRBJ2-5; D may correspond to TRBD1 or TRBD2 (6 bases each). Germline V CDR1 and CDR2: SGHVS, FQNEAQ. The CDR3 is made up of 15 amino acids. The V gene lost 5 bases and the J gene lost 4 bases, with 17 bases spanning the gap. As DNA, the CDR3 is TGTGCCAGCAGCCACCCGGGGGCCGTTAGAGAGACCCAGTACTTC. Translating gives CASSHPGAVRETQYF. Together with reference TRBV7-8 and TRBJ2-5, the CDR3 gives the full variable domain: GAGVSQSPRYKVAKRGQDVALRCDPISGHVSLFWYQQALGQGPEFLTYFQNEAQLDKSGLPSDRFFAERPEGSVSTLKIQRTQQEDSAVYLCASSHPGAVRETQYFGPGTRLLVL.

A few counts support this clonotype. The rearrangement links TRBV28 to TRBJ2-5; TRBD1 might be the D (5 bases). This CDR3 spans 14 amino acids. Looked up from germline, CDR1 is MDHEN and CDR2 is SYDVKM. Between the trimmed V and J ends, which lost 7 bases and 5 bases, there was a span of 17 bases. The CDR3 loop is CASNPSGRAETQYF. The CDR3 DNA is TGTGCCAGCAATCCATCAGGGCGCGCGGAGACCCAGTACTTC.

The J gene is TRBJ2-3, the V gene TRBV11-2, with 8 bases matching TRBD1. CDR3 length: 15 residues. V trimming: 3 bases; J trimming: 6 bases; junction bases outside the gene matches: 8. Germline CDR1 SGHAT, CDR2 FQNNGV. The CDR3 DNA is TGTGCCAGCAGCTTTGGGGACAGGCTAAAGGATACGCAGTATTTT. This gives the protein CASSFGDRLKDTQYF.

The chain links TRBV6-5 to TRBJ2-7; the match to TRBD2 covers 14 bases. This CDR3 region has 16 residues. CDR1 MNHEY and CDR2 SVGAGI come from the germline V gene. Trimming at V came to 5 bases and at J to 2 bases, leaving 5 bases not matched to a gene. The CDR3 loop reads CASSPLTSGGAYEQYF. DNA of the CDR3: TGTGCCAGCAGTCCATTGACTAGCGGGGGGGCCTACGAGCAGTACTTC.

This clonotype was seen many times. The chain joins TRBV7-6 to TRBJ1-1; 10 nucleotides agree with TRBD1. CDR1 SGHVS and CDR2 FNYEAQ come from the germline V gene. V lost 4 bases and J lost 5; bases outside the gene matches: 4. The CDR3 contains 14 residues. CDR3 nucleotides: TGTGCCAGCAGCTCGACAGGGGGCTATACTGAAGCTTTCTTT. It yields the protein CASSSTGGYTEAFF.

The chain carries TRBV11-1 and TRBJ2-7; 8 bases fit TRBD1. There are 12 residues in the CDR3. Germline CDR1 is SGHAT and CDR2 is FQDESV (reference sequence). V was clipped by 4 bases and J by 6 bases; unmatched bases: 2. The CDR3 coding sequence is TGTGCCAGCAGCTGGACAGGGATCGAGCAGTACTTC. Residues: CASSWTGIEQYF.

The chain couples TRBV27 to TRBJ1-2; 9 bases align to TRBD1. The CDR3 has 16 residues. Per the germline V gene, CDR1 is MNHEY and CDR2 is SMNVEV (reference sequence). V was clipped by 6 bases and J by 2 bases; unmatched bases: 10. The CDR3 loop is CASRPRDRALNYGYTF. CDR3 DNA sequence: TGTGCCAGCAGGCCTCGGGACAGGGCATTGAACTATGGCTACACCTTC.

CDR3 protein: CASSFGPRADTQYF. In nucleotides, the CDR3 is TGTGCCAGCAGTTTTGGGCCTCGGGCAGATACGCAGTATTTT. The V and J genes are TRBV12-3 or TRBV12-4 and TRBJ2-3; no reliable D call. This CDR3 has 14 residues. Trimming shortened V by 3 bases and J by 4 bases, and 11 bases separated the two germline ends.

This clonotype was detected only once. Here the CDR3 DNA reads TGTGCCAGCAGCCCGGTGGCTAGCGGGGGGGCATACGAGCAGTACGTC. This codes for CASSPVASGGAYEQYV. The rearrangement joins TRBV7-6 to TRBJ2-7; the match to TRBD2 covers 12 bases. CDR1 and CDR2 from the germline V gene are SGHVS and FNYEAQ. The length of the CDR3 is 16 residues. The ends lost 5 bases at V and 4 bases at J; junction bases unmatched: 9.

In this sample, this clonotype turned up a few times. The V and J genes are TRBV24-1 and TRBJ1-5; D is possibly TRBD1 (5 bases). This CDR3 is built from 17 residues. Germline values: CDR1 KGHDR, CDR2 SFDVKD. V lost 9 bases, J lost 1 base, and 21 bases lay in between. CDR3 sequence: CATLTEPDTLSNQPQHF. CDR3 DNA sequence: TGTGCCACCTTGACAGAACCGGACACCTTAAGCAATCAGCCCCAGCATTTT.

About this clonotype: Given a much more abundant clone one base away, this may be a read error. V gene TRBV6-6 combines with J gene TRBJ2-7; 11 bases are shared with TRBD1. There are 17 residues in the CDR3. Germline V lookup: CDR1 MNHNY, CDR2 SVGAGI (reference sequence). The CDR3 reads CARSLVTPGQGAYEQYF. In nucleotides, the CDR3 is TGTGCCCGCAGTTTGGTAACCCCGGGACAGGGGGCCTACGAGCAGTACTTC.

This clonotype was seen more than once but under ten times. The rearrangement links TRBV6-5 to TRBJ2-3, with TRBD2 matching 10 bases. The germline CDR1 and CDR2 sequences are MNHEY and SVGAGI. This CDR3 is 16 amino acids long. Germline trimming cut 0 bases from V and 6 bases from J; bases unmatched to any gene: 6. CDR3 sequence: CASSYSSSGGRDTQYF. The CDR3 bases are TGTGCCAGCAGTTACTCGAGTAGCGGGGGGCGCGATACGCAGTATTTT.

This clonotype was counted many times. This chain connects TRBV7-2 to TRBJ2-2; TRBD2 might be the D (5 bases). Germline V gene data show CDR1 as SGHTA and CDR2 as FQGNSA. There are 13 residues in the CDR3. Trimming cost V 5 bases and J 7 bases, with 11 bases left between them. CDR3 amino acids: CASSTDYFGELFF. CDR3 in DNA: TGTGCCAGCAGCACTGACTACTTCGGGGAGCTGTTTTTT. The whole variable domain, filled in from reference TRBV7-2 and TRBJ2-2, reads GAGVSQSPSNKVTEKGKDVELRCDPISGHTALYWYRQSLGQGLEFLIYFQGNSAPDKSGLPSDRFSAERTGGSVSTLTIQRTQQEDSAVYLCASSTDYFGELFFGEGSRLTVL.

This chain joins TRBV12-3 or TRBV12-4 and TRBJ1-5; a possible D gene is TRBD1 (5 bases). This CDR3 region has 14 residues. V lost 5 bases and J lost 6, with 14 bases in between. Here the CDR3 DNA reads TGTGCCAGCAGTACCGACGGGGCTTCTCAGCCCCAGCATTTT. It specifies CASSTDGASQPQHF.

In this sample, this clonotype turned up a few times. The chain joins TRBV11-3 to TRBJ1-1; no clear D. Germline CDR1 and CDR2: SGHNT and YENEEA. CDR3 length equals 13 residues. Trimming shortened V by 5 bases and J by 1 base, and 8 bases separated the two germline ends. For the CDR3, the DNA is TGTGCCAGCAGCGCCCAGTGGAACACTGAAGCTTTCTTT. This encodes CASSAQWNTEAFF.

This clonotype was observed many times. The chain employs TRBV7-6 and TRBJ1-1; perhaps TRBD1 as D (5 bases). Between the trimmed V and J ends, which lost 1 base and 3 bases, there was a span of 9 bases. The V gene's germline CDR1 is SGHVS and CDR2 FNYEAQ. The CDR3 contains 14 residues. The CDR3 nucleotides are TGTGCCAGCAGCTTAGTGGGGGACTACACTGAAGCTTTCTTT. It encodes CASSLVGDYTEAFF.

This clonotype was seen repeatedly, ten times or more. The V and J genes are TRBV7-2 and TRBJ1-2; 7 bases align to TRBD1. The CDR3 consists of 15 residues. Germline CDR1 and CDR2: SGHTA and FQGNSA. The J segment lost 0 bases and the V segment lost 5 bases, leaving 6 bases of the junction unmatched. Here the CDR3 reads CASSGTVSANYGYTF. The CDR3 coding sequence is TGTGCCAGCAGCGGGACAGTGTCAGCTAACTATGGCTACACCTTC.

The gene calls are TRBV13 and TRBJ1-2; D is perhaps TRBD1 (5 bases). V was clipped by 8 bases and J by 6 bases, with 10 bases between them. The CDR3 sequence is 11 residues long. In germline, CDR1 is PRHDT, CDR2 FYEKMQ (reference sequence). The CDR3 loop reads CASRGLDGYTF. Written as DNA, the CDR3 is TGTGCCAGCCGGGGGTTGGATGGCTACACCTTC. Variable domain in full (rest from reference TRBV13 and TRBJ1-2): AAGVIQSPRHLIKEKRETATLKCYPIPRHDTVYWYQQGPGQDPQFLISFYEKMQSDKGSIPDRFSAQQFSDYHSELNMSSLELGDSALYFCASRGLDGYTFGSGTRLTVV.

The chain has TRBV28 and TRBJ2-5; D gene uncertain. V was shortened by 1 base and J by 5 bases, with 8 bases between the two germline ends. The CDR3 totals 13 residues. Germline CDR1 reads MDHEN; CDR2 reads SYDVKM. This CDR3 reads CASSLFSRETQYF. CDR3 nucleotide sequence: TGTGCCAGCAGTTTATTTAGCAGGGAGACCCAGTACTTC.

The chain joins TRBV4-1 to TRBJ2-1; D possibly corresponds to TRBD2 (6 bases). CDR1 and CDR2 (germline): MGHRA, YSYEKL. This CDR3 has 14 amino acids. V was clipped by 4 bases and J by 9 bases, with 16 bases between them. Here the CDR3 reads CASSLRGSGPEQFF. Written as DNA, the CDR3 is TGCGCCAGCAGCCTCCGGGGTAGCGGTCCTGAGCAGTTCTTC.

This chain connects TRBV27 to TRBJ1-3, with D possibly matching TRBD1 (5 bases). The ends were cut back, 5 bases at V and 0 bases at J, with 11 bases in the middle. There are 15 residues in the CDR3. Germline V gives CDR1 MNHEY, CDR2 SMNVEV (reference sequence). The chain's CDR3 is CASSAGTFSGNTIYF. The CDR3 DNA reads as TGTGCCAGCAGTGCAGGGACCTTCTCTGGAAACACCATATATTTT.

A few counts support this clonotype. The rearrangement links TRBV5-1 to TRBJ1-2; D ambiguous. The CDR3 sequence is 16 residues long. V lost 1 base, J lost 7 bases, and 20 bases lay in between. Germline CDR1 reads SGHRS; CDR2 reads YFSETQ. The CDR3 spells CASSLRIDESPSGYTF. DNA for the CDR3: TGCGCCAGCAGCTTGAGAATAGACGAGTCGCCTTCTGGCTACACCTTC.

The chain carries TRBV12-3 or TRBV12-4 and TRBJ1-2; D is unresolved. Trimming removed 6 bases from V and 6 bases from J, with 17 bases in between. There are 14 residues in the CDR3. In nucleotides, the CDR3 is TGTGCCAGCAGGGCCCTTGGACTGGAGGATGGCTACACCTTC. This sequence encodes CASRALGLEDGYTF.

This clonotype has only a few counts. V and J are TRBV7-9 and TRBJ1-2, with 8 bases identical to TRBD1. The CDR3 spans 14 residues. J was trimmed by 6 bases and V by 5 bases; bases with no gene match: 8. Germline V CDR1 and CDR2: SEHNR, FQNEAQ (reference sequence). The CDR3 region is CASSPGQEINGYTF. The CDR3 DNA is TGTGCCAGCAGCCCGGGACAGGAGATCAATGGCTACACCTTC.